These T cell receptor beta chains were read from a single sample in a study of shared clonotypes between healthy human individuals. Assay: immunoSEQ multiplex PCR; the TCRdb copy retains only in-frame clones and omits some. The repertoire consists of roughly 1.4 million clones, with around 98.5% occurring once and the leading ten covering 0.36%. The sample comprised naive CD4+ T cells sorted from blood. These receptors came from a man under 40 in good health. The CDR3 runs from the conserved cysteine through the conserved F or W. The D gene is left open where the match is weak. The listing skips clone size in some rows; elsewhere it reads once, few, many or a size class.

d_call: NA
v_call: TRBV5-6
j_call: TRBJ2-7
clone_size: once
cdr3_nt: TGTGCCAGCAGCTTGTTGCTGGCCCCCGGGAAGTCCTACGAGCAGTACTTC
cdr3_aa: CASSLLLAPGKSYEQYF

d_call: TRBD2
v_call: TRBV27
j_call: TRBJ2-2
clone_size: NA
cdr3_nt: TGTGCCAGCAGTGCCGGGACTAGCGGGAGGTTGGCCGGGGAGCTGTTTTTT
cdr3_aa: CASSAGTSGRLAGELFF

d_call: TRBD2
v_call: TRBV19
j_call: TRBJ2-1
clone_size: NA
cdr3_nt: TGTGCCAGTAGTCCCACCCCCGTACTAGCGGGGATCTACAATGAGCAGTTCTTC
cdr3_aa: CASSPTPVLAGIYNEQFF

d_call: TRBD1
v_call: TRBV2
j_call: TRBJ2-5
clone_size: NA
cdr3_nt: TGTGCCATCTCAGGGACAGGGGATTCAACGAAGACCCAGTACTTC
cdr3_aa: CAISGTGDSTKTQYF

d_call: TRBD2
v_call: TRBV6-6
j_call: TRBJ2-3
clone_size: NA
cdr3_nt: TGTGCCAGCAGTTCACCCGGGACTAGCGGGAGGGGTACGCAGTATTTT
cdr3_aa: CASSSPGTSGRGTQYF

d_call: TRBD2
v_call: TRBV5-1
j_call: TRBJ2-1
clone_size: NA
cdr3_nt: TGCGCCAGCAGCCGGCTAGCGGGGGGCTACAATGAGCAGTTCTTC
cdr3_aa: CASSRLAGGYNEQFF

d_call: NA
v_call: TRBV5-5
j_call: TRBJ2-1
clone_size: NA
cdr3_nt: TGTGCCAGCAGCTTGGGCTTAAGTTCGGTCAATGAGCAGTTCTTC
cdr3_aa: CASSLGLSSVNEQFF

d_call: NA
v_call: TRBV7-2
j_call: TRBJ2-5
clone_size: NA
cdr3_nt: TGTGCCAGCAGCTTAGGCCCAGTTCCCCAAGAGACCCAGTACTTC
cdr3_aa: CASSLGPVPQETQYF

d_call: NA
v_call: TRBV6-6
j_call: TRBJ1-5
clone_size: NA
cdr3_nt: TGTGCCAGCAGTTACGGACACTTCAATCAGCCCCAGCATTTT
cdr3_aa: CASSYGHFNQPQHF

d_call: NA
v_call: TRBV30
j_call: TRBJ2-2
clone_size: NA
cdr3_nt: TGTGCCTGGAGTGTAGACAGCACCGGGGAGCTGTTTTTT
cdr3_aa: CAWSVDSTGELFF

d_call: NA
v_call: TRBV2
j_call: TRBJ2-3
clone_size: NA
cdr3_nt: TGTGCCAGCAGTGAACCCCGGGCAGATACGCAGTATTTT
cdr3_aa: CASSEPRADTQYF

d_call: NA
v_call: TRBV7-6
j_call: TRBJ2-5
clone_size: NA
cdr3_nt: TGTGCCAGCAGCGACCCCCTTCGGGGCATCCTGGCCCAGTACTTC
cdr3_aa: CASSDPLRGILAQYF

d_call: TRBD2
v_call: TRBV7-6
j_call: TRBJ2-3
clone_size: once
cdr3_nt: TGTGCCAGCAGCTTAATCTCGGGACCGCCGGGACTATCAGATACGCAGTATTTT
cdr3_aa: CASSLISGPPGLSDTQYF

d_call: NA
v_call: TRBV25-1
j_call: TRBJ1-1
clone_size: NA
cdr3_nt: TGTGCCAGCTCCAGGTCACTGAACACTGAAGCTTTCTTT
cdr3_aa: CASSRSLNTEAFF

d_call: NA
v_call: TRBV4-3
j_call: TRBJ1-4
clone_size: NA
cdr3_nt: TGCGCCAGCAGCCAAGTCCCAGGGGCCACTAATGAAAAACTGTTTTTT
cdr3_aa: CASSQVPGATNEKLFF

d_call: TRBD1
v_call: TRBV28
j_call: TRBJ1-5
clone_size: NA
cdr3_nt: TGTGCCAGCAGTTTTGGGACAGGGGTTCAGCCCCAGCATTTT
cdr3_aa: CASSFGTGVQPQHF

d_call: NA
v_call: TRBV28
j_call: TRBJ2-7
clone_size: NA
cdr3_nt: TGTGCCAGCAGGACAACGGGACTCCAGAGCGAGTCCTACGAGCAGTACTTC
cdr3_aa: CASRTTGLQSESYEQYF

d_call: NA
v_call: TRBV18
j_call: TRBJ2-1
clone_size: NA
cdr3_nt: TGTGCCAGCTCACTTAGCGTGAGCTCCTACAATGAGCAGTTCTTC
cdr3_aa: CASSLSVSSYNEQFF

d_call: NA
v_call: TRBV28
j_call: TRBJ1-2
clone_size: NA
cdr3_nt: TGTGCCAGCAGTTTGGGGGCGCGGGGCTACACCTTC
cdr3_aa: CASSLGARGYTF

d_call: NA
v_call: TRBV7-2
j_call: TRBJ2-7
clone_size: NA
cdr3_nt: TGTGCCAGCAGCTTAGGGCAAGGGGTCGTGTACTTC
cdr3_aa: CASSLGQGVVYF

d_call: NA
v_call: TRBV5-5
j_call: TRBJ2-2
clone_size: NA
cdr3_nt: TGTGCCAGCAGCTTGGTACAGCGAAACACCGGGGAGCTGTTTTTT
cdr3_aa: CASSLVQRNTGELFF

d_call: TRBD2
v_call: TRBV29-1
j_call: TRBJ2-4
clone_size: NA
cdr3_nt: TGCAGCGTAAGCGGGAGGGCCAAAAACATTCAGTACTTC
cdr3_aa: CSVSGRAKNIQYF

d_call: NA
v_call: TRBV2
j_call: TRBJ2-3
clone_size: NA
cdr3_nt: TGTGCCAGCAGTGAAGCCCCTCGGGGCACAGATACGCAGTATTTT
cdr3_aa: CASSEAPRGTDTQYF

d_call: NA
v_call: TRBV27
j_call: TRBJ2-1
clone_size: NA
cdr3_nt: TGTGCCAGCAGCAACCTCGGGACTCTGAGTGAGCAGTTCTTC
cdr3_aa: CASSNLGTLSEQFF

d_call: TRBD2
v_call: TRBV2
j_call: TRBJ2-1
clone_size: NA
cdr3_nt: TGTGCCAGCAGCGGACTAGCGGAGTACAATGAGCAGTTCTTC
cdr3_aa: CASSGLAEYNEQFF

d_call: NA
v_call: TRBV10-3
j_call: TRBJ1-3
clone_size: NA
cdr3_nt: TGTGCCATCAGTTCTGGGACCGTTCCTAACACCATATATTTT
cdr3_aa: CAISSGTVPNTIYF

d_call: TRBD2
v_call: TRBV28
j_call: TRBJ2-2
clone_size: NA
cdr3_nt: TGTGCCAGCAGGGGGGTCGGTGAGGCGGGAGGGCACACCGGGGAGCTGTTTTTT
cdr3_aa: CASRGVGEAGGHTGELFF

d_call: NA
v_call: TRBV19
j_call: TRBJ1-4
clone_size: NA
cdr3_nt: TGTGCCAGTAGTATTAGGGCAGGTCCTAATGAAAAACTGTTTTTT
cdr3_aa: CASSIRAGPNEKLFF

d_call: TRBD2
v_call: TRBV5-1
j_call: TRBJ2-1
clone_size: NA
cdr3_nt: TGCGCCAGCAGCTTGGGGAGCGGGAGCTACAATGAGCAGTTCTTC
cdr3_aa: CASSLGSGSYNEQFF

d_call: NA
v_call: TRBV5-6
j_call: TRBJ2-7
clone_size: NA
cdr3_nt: TGTGCCAGCAGCCCTGGACTAAATTACGAGCAGTACTTC
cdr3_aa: CASSPGLNYEQYF

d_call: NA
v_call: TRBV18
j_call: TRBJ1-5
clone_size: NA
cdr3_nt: TGTGCCAGCTCGCTCCGGGGGCAGCCCCAGCATTTT
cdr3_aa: CASSLRGQPQHF

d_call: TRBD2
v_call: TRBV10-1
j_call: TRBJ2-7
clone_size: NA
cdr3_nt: TGCGCCAGCAGTGAGAGGACTAGCGGCTACGAGCAGTACTTC
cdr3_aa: CASSERTSGYEQYF

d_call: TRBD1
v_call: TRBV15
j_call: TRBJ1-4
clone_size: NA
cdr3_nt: TGTGCCACCAGCAGAGACCCGGGACAGGGAAGTGAAAAACTGTTTTTT
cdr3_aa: CATSRDPGQGSEKLFF

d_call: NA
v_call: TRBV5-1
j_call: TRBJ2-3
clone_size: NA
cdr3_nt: TGCGCCAGCAGCTTGGAGGGCGGACAGCAGAAACAGTATTTT
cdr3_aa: CASSLEGGQQKQYF

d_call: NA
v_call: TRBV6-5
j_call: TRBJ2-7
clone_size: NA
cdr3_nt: TGTGCCAGCAGTTACAGGGCGGACAGCTCCTACGAGCAGTACTTC
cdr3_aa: CASSYRADSSYEQYF

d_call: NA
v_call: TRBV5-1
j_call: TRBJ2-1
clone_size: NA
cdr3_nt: TGCGCCAGCAGCCTGGCGGGATACTCCTACAATGAGCAGTTCTTC
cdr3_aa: CASSLAGYSYNEQFF

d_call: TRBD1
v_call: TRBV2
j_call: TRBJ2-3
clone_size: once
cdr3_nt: TGTGCCAGCATTGAGAACCGACAGGGGTTGGATACGCAGTATTTT
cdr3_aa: CASIENRQGLDTQYF

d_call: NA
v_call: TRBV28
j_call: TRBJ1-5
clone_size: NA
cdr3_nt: TGTGCCAGCAGTACAGGGCTCGTTCAGCCCCAGCATTTT
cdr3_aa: CASSTGLVQPQHF

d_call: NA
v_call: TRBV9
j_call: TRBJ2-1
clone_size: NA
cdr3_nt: TGTGCCAGCAGCGGAGAGGGGGGATCCTACAATGAGCAGTTCTTC
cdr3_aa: CASSGEGGSYNEQFF

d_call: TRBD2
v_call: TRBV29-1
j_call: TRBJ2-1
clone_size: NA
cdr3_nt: TGCAGCGTTGATCACCGCGGGAGGGCCAATGAGCAGTTCTTC
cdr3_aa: CSVDHRGRANEQFF

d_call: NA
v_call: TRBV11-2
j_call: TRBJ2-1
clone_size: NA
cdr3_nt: TGTGCCAGCAGCCCACTCCAGGGGTACAATGAGCAGTTCTTC
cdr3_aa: CASSPLQGYNEQFF

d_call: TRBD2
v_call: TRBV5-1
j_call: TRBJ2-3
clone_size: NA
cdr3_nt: TGCGCCAGCAGCACCGGGACTAGCGGATCTAGCACAGATACGCAGTATTTT
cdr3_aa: CASSTGTSGSSTDTQYF

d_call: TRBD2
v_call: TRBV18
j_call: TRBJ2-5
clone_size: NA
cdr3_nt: TGTGCCAGCTCACCAAACGGGAGGGACCAAGAGACCCAGTACTTC
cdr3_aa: CASSPNGRDQETQYF

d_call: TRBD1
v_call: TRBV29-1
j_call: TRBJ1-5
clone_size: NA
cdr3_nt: TGCAGCGTCGGGACAGGGGTGAGTCAGCCCCAGCATTTT
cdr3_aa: CSVGTGVSQPQHF

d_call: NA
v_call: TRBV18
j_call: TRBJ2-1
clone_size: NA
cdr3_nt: TGTGCCAGCTCACCACCAAGACGCAACTACAATGAGCAGTTCTTC
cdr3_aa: CASSPPRRNYNEQFF

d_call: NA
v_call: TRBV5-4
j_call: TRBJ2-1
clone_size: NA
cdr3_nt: TGTGCCAGCAGCTTGGTTAAGGGACTCTCCTACAATGAGCAGTTCTTC
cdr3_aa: CASSLVKGLSYNEQFF

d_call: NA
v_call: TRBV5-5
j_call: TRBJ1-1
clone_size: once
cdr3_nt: TGTGCCAGCAGCTTGAGACAGCTCATGAACACTGAAGCTTTCTTT
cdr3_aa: CASSLRQLMNTEAFF

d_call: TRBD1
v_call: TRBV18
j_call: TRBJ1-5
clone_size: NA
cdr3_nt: TGTGCCAGCTCACCCGGGACAGGGGACCTGACGCCCCAGCATTTT
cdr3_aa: CASSPGTGDLTPQHF

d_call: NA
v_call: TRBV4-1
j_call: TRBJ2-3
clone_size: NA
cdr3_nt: TGCGCCAGCAGCCCCGCGGTTGTTCGGGGCCCCGGGCCCCGTTTT
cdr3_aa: CASSPAVVRGPGPRF

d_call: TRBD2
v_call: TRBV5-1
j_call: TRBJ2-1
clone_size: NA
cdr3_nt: TGCGCCAGCAGGGCGGGGGTTGAGCAGTTCTTC
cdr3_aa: CASRAGVEQFF

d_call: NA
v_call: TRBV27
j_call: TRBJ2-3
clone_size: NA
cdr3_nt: TGTGCCAGCACAAGACTGGACACAGATACGCAGTATTTT
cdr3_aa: CASTRLDTDTQYF

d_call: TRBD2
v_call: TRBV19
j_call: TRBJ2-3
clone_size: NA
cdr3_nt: TGTGCCAGTAGTAGTGGGAGGGCCGGAACAGATACGCAGTATTTT
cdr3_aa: CASSSGRAGTDTQYF

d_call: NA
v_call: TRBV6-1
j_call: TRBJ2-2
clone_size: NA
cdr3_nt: TGTGCCAGCAGTGAACCCCGAGGGGGAAACACCGGGGAGCTGTTTTTT
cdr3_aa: CASSEPRGGNTGELFF

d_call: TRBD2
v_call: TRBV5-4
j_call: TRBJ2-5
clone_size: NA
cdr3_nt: TGTGCCAGCAGCTTGGGGGCTAGCGGGTACCAAGAGACCCAGTACTTC
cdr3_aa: CASSLGASGYQETQYF

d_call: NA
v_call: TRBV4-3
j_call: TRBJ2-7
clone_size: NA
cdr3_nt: TGCGCCAGCAGCACCCGTCCCGGAGGGGGAATTTACGAGCAGTACTTC
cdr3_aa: CASSTRPGGGIYEQYF